This TCR beta chain was observed in a study of regulatory T cells in long-lasting Graves disease. This clonotype has ten or more counts. Specified time point: newly diagnosed GD, antithyroid drugs for less than 3 months. Following extraction of RNA from PBMCs, that RNA was used to make the TCR library. American Thyroid Association guidelines served as the basis for diagnosing Graves' disease. Into tubes containing EDTA, 7.5 to 9.5 milliliters of peripheral blood were drawn. The authors built TCR beta libraries using iRepertoire HTBI primers and Arm-PCR of CDR3 regions. In the authors' workflow: Looking across samples, the authors found approximately 60 TRBV and 14 to 15 TRBJ segments. MiXCR, run by TCRdb on the multiplex PCR reads, gives a single entry per CDR3 protein. In this record, the V and J calls reflect TCRdb's handling and not the investigators' own analysis. Found here are 550,000 to 700,000 distinct CDR3 sequences, roughly 16% of them singletons; the top ten hold 9.5% to 15%.

Germline V gene sequence: CDR1 ENHRY, CDR2 SYGVKD. CDR3 length: 15 residues. The V end lost 4 bases, the J end lost 1 base, and 11 bases lay between the germline ends. The sample was also linked to a second study, of T cells in Graves' hyperthyroidism and ophthalmopathy. This second study notes: The TCR CDR3 was amplified in a first-round RT-PCR using the HTBI primer set.

This sequence originates from a man in his late teens or twenties with Graves disease. The sample here was peripheral blood mononuclear cells (PBMCs), taken at new diagnosis, from a patient treated with antithyroid drugs. The rearrangement links TRBV10-3 to TRBJ1-5, with D hard to call. The DNA for the CDR3 is TGTGCCATCAGTGCGGGTAGCCCGAGCAATCAGCCCCAGCATTTT. Amino acids: CAISAGSPSNQPQHF.